This T cell receptor beta chain was identified during a study of identical twins. This clonotype was picked up a small number of times. Every donor was a healthy Caucasian. The CDR3 is 17 amino acids. Germline V lookup: CDR1 SEHNR, CDR2 FQNEAQ (reference sequence). V lost 5 bases to trimming and J lost 0 bases, with 17 bases between them. A universal primer site was incorporated via template switching, and the cDNA contained unique molecular identifiers. Each CDR3 protein gets one entry after TCRdb re-called the 5' RACE reads with MiXCR. The sample lists hundreds of thousands of distinct CDR3 sequences; approximately 13% were seen once. The same sample was also studied in work on yellow fever vaccine responses in identical twins. That source reports: Among the twins, the vaccine T cell response reportedly seemed partly convergent and partly personalized.

V usage is TRBV7-9 and J usage is TRBJ2-1, with D unresolved. This TCR was sampled from a woman under 30 in good health. The sample comprised PBMCs. The CDR3 DNA sequence: TGTGCCAGCAGCGCTATGTGGGGTCCCGGCTCCTACAATGAGCAGTTCTTC. Amino acid sequence: CASSAMWGPGSYNEQFF.